The 5 T cell receptor beta chains in this list originate from one sample, sequenced in a study of T cell responses to AZD1222 COVID-19 vaccine. Using immunoSEQ multiplex PCR, the repertoire was profiled, and TCRdb retains in-frame clones only, with some absent. Found here are some 30,000 clones, just over 85% of them singletons; the top ten hold 9.5% to 11%. The sequenced sample was peripheral blood, obtained 28 days after the second AZD1222 dose. The receptors stem from an adult who received the AZD1222 COVID-19 vaccine.

The rearrangement uses TRBV21-1 and TRBJ1-3. TRBV21-1 is annotated as a pseudogene. This CDR3 has 16 residues. Written as DNA, the CDR3 is TGTGCCAGCAGCAATCGATTGGCGGGGGCAGGGAACACCATATATTTT. It codes for CASSNRLAGAGNTIYF.

The rearrangement joins TRBV2 to TRBJ2-2; unclear D gene. Germline V lookup: CDR1 SNHLY, CDR2 FYNNEI. The CDR3 has 15 amino acids. The germline V and J ends were trimmed by 3 bases and 4 bases, with 12 bases remaining between them. CDR3 in amino acids: CASSDGELFTGELFF. DNA of the CDR3: TGTGCCAGCAGTGACGGAGAGCTATTCACCGGGGAGCTGTTTTTT.

In its sample, this clone was seen a few times. V gene TRBV28 combines with J gene TRBJ1-2; maybe TRBD1 (5 bases). CDR1 and CDR2 from the germline V gene are MDHEN and SYDVKM. CDR3 size: 13 residues. Trimming removed 11 bases from V and 0 bases from J, with 13 bases in between. The CDR3 DNA reads TGTGCCCTAATGGGGCGGACTAACTATGGCTACACCTTC. It specifies CALMGRTNYGYTF.

The chain couples TRBV6-4 to TRBJ2-2; D is uncertain. V lost 6 bases to trimming and J lost 3 bases, with 8 bases between them. CDR1 is MRHNA, CDR2 SNTAGT, per germline. This CDR3 region has 13 residues. Written as DNA, the CDR3 is TGTGCCAGCAGCGAAGGAGACACCGGGGAGCTGTTTTTT. It translates to CASSEGDTGELFF.

This chain uses TRBV7-9 with TRBJ2-2, with 8 bases aligning to TRBD1. The J segment lost 3 bases and the V segment lost 6 bases, leaving 6 bases of the junction unmatched. The germline V gene has CDR1 SEHNR and CDR2 FQNEAQ (reference sequence). The CDR3 length is 15 residues. CDR3 sequence: CASSLDRAHTGELFF. The CDR3 bases are TGTGCCAGCAGTTTGGACAGGGCTCACACCGGGGAGCTGTTTTTT.